This section outlines one T cell receptor beta chain sequence together with its context. Its specificity is unknown. This record belongs to a study of T cells in Graves' hyperthyroidism and ophthalmopathy. Study results and limitations: Most thyroid clonotypes expanded above 0.001 appeared in blood too.

This CDR3 is 14 amino acids long. Germline V lookup: CDR1 KGHSH, CDR2 LQKENI. V gave up 0 bases and J gave up 9 bases, with 11 bases separating them. Diagnosis rested on symptoms, serum thyroxine and TRAb, thyroid ultrasound, and orbital computed tomography. From RNA transcripts, TCR beta CDR3 regions were amplified. A first-round RT-PCR of the TCR CDR3 used the HTBI primer set. Via MiXCR, TCRdb re-called the multiplex PCR reads, giving one row per CDR3 protein. The repertoire holds more than 600,000 distinct CDR3 sequences, with about 15% as singletons. The TCR originated in a man aged 18 to 30 with Graves' hyperthyroidism. Material: blood. J is TRBJ2-2 and V is TRBV18; a weak D match, TRBD1 (5 bases). Written as DNA, the CDR3 is TGTGCCAGCTCACCACCGGGGCTGACCAGGGAGCTGTTTTTT. Translation: CASSPPGLTRELFF.